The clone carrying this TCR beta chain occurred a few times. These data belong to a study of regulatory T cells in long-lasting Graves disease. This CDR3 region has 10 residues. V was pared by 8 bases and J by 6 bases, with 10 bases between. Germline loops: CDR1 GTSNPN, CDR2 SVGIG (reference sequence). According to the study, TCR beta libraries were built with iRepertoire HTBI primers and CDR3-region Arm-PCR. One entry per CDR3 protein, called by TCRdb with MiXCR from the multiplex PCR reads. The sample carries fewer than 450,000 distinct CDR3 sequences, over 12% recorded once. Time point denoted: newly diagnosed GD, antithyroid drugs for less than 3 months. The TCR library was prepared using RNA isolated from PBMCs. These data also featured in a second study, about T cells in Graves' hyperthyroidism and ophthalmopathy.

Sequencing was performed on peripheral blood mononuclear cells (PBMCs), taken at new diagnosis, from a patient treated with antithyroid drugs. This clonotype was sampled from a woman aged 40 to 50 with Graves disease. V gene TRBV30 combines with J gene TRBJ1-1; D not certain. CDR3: CATRIPEAFF. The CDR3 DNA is TGTGCCACCAGAATTCCTGAAGCTTTCTTT.